This note documents a single T cell receptor (beta chain) sequence. The data belong to a study of technical replicates of blood from a few donors. Germline trimming cut 1 base from V and 7 bases from J; bases unmatched to any gene: 19. This CDR3 has 19 amino acids. From germline, CDR1 is LNHNV and CDR2 YYDKDF (reference sequence). The method was immunoSEQ multiplex PCR; TCRdb's version includes in-frame clones alone and lacks a portion of them. This sample has approximately 100,000 clones, with 90% to 97% found just once. The V and J genes are TRBV15 and TRBJ1-5, with TRBD1 identical over 7 bases. This receptor was taken from a human donor in good health. What was sequenced was T cells isolated from PBMCs. The CDR3 sequence is CATSRGGGQGGGWWQPQHF. For the CDR3, the DNA is TGTGCCACCAGCAGAGGGGGCGGGCAGGGGGGTGGATGGTGGCAGCCCCAGCATTTT.